Listed here is a single T cell receptor beta chain. What it binds is not known. Per germline, CDR1 MNHEY and CDR2 SVGAGI. The CDR3 loop spans 12 amino acids. V lost 5 bases to trimming and J lost 4 bases, with 6 bases between them. This sample was included in a study of CD8 T cells in Susac syndrome. The RNA, about 0.45 to 1 ug, was put through reverse transcription using random hexamers. MiXCR was run by TCRdb on the immunoSEQ multiplex PCR reads, yielding one entry per CDR3 protein. The sample has fewer than 200,000 distinct CDR3 sequences; around 90% are singletons. Study-wide results and limits: The CD4+ T cell repertoires that were profiled in Susac syndrome showed no clonal expansion.

The receptor comes from a human donor with Susac syndrome. The V and J genes are TRBV6-5 and TRBJ1-5, with no clear D. Sequenced input: CD4+ T cells from PBMCs. The CDR3 loop is CASSNKNQPQHF. In nucleotides, the CDR3 is TGTGCCAGCAGTAATAAGAATCAGCCCCAGCATTTT.